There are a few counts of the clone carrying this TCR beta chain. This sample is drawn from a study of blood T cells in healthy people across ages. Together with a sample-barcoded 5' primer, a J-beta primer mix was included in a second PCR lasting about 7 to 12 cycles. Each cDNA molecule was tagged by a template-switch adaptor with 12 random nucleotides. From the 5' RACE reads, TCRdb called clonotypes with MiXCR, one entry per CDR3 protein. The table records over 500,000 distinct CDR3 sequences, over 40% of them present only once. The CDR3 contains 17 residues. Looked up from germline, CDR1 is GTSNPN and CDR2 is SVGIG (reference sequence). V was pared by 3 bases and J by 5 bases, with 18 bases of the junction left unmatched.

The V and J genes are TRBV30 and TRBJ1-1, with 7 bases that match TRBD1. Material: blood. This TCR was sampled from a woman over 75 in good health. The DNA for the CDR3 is TGTGCCTGGAGGCCCAACAGGGGTGGGAGGCCTGTAACTGAAGCTTTCTTT. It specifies CAWRPNRGGRPVTEAFF.